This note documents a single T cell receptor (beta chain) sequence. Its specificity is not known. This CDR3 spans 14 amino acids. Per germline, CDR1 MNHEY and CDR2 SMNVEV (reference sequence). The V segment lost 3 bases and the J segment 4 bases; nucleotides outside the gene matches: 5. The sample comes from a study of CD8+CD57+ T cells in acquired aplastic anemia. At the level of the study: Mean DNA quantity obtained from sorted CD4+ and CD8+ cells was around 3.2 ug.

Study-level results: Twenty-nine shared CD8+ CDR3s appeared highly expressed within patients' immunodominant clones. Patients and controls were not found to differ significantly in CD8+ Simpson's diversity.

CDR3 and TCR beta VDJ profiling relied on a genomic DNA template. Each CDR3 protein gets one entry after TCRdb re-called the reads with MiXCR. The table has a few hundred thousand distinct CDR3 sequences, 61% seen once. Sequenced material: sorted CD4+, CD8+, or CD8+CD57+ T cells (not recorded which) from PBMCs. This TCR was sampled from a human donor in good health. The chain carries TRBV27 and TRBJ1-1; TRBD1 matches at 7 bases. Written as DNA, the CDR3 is TGTGCCAGCAGTTTTAACAGGGGATCCACTGAAGCTTTCTTT. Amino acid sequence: CASSFNRGSTEAFF.